These T cell receptor beta chains were read from a single sample in a study of blood T cell repertoires in COVID-19. Sequenced by immunoSEQ multiplex PCR; TCRdb stores in-frame clones only, minus some. The table records about 190,000 clones, 65% to 80% of them present only once. Sample: PBMCs or T cells enriched from blood (not recorded which). Every receptor here comes from a woman between 45 and 60 years old with acute COVID-19. CDR3s include the opening cysteine and the closing phenylalanine or tryptophan. The D gene is left open where the match is weak. Some rows mark clone size as missing; the rest say once, few, many or name a class of expanded clone.

TRBJ1-5	.	TRBV7-6	.	CASSLEGGRVDQPQHF	TGTGCCAGCAGCTTAGAAGGCGGCAGGGTCGATCAGCCCCAGCATTTT
TRBJ1-5	few	TRBV7-2	.	CASSLVHYSNQPQHF	TGTGCCAGCAGCTTAGTTCACTATAGCAATCAGCCCCAGCATTTT
TRBJ1-1	.	TRBV2	.	CASSAQGNTEAFF	TGTGCCAGCAGTGCCCAGGGAAACACTGAAGCTTTCTTT
TRBJ2-2	.	TRBV5-1	TRBD1	CASSLVTGKTGELFF	TGCGCCAGCAGCTTGGTGACAGGGAAGACCGGGGAGCTGTTTTTT
TRBJ1-4	.	TRBV6-1	TRBD1	CASSDPRDRGRREKLFF	TGTGCCAGCAGTGACCCCCGGGACAGGGGGCGCCGTGAAAAACTGTTTTTT
TRBJ1-5	.	TRBV3-1/TRBV3-2	.	CASSQGQVLNQPQHF	TGTGCCAGCAGCCAAGGACAGGTCCTCAATCAGCCCCAGCATTTT
TRBJ2-1	.	TRBV15	TRBD2	CATSGSSGLAGGSYNEQFF	TGTGCCACCAGCGGATCCTCGGGACTAGCGGGGGGTTCCTACAATGAGCAGTTCTTC
TRBJ2-5	.	TRBV5-1	TRBD2	CASNPTALAGGAETQYF	TGCGCCAGCAACCCGACGGCCCTAGCGGGGGGAGCAGAGACCCAGTACTTC
TRBJ1-1	.	TRBV5-1	.	CASSLGSYTEAFF	TGCGCCAGCAGCTTGGGGAGTTACACTGAAGCTTTCTTT
TRBJ2-5	once	TRBV9	TRBD1	CASSLRTGRQETQYF	TGTGCCAGCAGCCTCCGGACAGGGAGGCAAGAGACCCAGTACTTC
TRBJ1-1	.	TRBV6-5	TRBD1	CASTWTGEAFF	TGTGCCAGCACCTGGACAGGGGAAGCTTTCTTT
TRBJ1-2	.	TRBV19	TRBD1	CASRSHNKQGNGYTF	TGTGCCAGTAGATCCCACAACAAACAGGGGAATGGCTACACCTTC